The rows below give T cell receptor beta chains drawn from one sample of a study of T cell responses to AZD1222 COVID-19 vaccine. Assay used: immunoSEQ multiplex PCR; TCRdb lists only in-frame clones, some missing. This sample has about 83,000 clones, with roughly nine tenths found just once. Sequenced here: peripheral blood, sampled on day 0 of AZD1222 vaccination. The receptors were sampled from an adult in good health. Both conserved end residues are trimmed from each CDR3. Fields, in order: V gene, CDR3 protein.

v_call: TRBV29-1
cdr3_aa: SVGRDRSVKETQY

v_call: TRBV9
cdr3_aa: ASSPFHGNTIY

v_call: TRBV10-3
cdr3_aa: AISQSGGDYNEQF

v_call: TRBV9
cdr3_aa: ASSPNPLDTQY

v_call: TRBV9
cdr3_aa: ASSVGGGRAYYNEQF

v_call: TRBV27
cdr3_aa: ASSSQRGSYEQY

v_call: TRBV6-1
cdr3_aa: ASSEVGTHVVAAF

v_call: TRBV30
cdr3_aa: AWSPDRSYGYT

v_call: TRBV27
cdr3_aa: ASSLFSGIRETQY

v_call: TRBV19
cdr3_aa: ASSIWGTGTLGTEAF

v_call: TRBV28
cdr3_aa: ASKKVSYHGYT

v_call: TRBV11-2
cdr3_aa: ASSPRTGGGYNEQF

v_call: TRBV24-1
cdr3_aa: ATSIDNTGELF

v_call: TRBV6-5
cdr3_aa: ASSRDISVSYGYT

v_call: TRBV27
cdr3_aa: ASSSLRDSRLDTQY

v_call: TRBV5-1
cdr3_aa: ASRTGGNTGELF

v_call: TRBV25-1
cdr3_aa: ASSEWTGLNEKLF

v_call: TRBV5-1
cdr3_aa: ASSFSGQGGTEAF

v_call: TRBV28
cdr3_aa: ASSLRGPGRQPQH

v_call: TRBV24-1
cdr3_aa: ATSDPRGTGNTIY

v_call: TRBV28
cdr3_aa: ASSPAGLNTEAF

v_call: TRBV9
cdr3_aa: ASTRGAGGHGETQY

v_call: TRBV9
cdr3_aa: ASSIAGTGAYNEQF

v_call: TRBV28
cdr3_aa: ASSHDRVNQPQH

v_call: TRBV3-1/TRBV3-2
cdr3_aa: ASSQEGSGHEKLF

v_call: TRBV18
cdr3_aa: ASSRQGLRSTGELF

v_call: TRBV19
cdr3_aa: ASSASGNTGELF